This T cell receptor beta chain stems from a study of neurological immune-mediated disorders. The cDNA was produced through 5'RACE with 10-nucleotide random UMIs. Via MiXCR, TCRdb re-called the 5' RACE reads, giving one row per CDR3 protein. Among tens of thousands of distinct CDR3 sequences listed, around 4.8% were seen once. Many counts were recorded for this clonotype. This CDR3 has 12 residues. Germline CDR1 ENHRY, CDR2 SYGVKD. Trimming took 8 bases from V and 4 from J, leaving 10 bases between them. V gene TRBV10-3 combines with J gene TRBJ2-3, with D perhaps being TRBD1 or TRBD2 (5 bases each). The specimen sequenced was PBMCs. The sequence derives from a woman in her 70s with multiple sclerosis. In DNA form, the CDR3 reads TGTGCCATCGGCCGGGGCGCAGATACGCAGTATTTT. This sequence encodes CAIGRGADTQYF.